The next 5 T cell receptor beta chains were all read from a single sample in a study of T cells in Graves' hyperthyroidism and ophthalmopathy (dated by TCRdb to the late 2010s). Library preparation used multiplex PCR. The reads were generated on an Illumina HiSeq 2000. TCR beta CDR3 regions were amplified from RNA transcripts. The TCR CDR3 was subjected to a first round of RT-PCR using the HTBI primer set and the Qiagen OneStep RT-PCR kit. TCRdb applied fastp at Q25 and MiXCR to the public reads, then kept only in-frame beta chains. One record per CDR3 amino acid sequence lists the most common genes and DNA. This sample lists roughly 840,000 distinct CDR3 sequences; 38% were detected once. 8% to 9% of the sample rests with the top ten. Sequencing was done on a sample of blood. The receptors here all came from a man younger than 35 with Graves' hyperthyroidism.

This clonotype was seen many times. The genes are TRBV7-9 and TRBJ1-4; no reliable D call. The CDR3 runs 12 residues. Trimming pared 5 bases from V and 11 bases from J, leaving 12 bases between. Per germline, CDR1 SEHNR and CDR2 FQNEAQ (reference sequence). The CDR3 coding sequence is TGTGCCAGCAGCCCCATTGTCGGGAAACTGTTTTTT. Translated: CASSPIVGKLFF.

This clonotype was detected many times. The chain employs TRBV10-3 and TRBJ2-7; 8 bases fit TRBD2. The germline CDR1 and CDR2 sequences are ENHRY and SYGVKD. The CDR3 runs 15 residues. V shed 3 bases and J 7 bases; nucleotides not matched to a gene: 11. The CDR3 region is CAISEHRGGRKEQYF. The CDR3 DNA sequence: TGTGCCATCAGTGAACACCGGGGGGGCCGTAAAGAGCAGTACTTC.

The chain has TRBV9 and TRBJ1-6; 8 nucleotides match TRBD1. CDR1 and CDR2 from the germline V gene are SGDLS and YYNGEE. The CDR3 runs 14 residues. V lost 5 bases and J lost 9; bases outside the gene matches: 7. The CDR3 protein is CASRAGTGVSPLHF. The CDR3 DNA reads as TGTGCCAGCAGGGCCGGGACAGGTGTTTCACCCCTCCACTTT.

This clonotype was picked up many times. The rearrangement uses TRBV4-1 and TRBJ1-2, with D unresolved. This CDR3 comprises 12 residues. Trimming stripped 2 bases from V and 4 bases from J, with 5 bases between. Germline CDR1 MGHRA, CDR2 YSYEKL. The chain's CDR3 is CASSQSGYGYTF. Here the CDR3 DNA reads TGCGCCAGCAGCCAATCCGGCTATGGCTACACCTTC.

This clonotype appeared a single time. One base away lies a much larger clone, so this may be a sequencing read error. This chain joins TRBV20-1 and TRBJ2-7, with D tentatively TRBD2 (5 bases). The CDR3 runs to 13 residues. Germline CDR1 is DFQATT and CDR2 is SNEGSKA (reference sequence). The CDR3 loop is CSARVSSGYEQCF. The CDR3 DNA is TGCAGTGCTAGAGTATCGAGCGGCTACGAGCAGTGCTTC.